The 7 T cell receptor beta chains below were found in one sample sequenced in a study of glioma-infiltrating T cells after dendritic cell vaccination. Profiling relied on immunoSEQ multiplex PCR, and the TCRdb table lists in-frame clones only, not all of them. Of roughly 1,200 clones listed, 86% are singletons. Sequencing was performed on tumor tissue, taken before dendritic cell vaccination. Receptors originate from a human donor with glioblastoma.

V gene TRBV29-1 combines with J gene TRBJ1-2; D may be TRBD1 (5 bases). Germline CDR1 SQVTM, CDR2 ANQGSEA. This CDR3 is 15 amino acids long. V was clipped by 4 bases and J by 1 base, with 16 bases between them. The CDR3 reads CSVAGGQGDNYGYTF. CDR3 DNA: TGCAGCGTTGCAGGTGGGCAGGGTGATAACTATGGCTACACCTTC.

V and J are TRBV7-8 and TRBJ1-1; D possibly corresponds to TRBD1 (5 bases). The germline gives CDR1 SGHVS, CDR2 FQNEAQ. The CDR3 extends over 13 amino acids. V dropped 4 bases and J dropped 1 base, with 7 bases sitting between them. The CDR3 sequence is CASSSQANTEAFF. The CDR3 region has the DNA TGTGCCAGCAGCTCACAGGCGAACACTGAAGCTTTCTTT.

This sequence joins TRBV4-3 and TRBJ1-4; D possibly corresponds to TRBD1 (6 bases). V was clipped by 0 bases and J by 13 bases, with 18 bases between them. Per germline, CDR1 LGHNA and CDR2 YSLEER. CDR3 length: 15 amino acids. In DNA, the CDR3 is TGCGCCAGCAGCCAAGATCTCGGGTTTAGGGGGGGACTGTTTTTT. Amino acids: CASSQDLGFRGGLFF.

In this sample, this clone turned up once. The V and J genes are TRBV28 and TRBJ2-7, with TRBD2 matching 7 bases. V dropped 6 bases and J dropped 7; count of bases not matched to a gene: 12. The CDR3 sequence is 14 residues long. The germline V gene encodes CDR1 MDHEN and CDR2 SYDVKM. The CDR3 region is CASRRIAGEREQYF. The CDR3 DNA follows: TGTGCCAGCAGGCGAATCGCGGGGGAACGGGAGCAGTACTTC.

The chain couples TRBV7-9 to TRBJ2-2; 10 bases fit TRBD2. V lost 1 base, J lost 5 bases, and 7 bases stayed unmatched. Germline V CDR1 and CDR2: SEHNR, FQNEAQ (reference sequence). This CDR3 has 17 residues. CDR3 protein: CASSLGASGRGTGELFF. The CDR3 region has the DNA TGTGCCAGCAGCTTAGGTGCTAGCGGGAGAGGTACCGGGGAGCTGTTTTTT. Complete variable domain (other parts from reference TRBV7-9 and TRBJ2-2): DTGVSQNPRHKITKRGQNVTFRCDPISEHNRLYWYRQTLGQGPEFLTYFQNEAQLEKSRLLSDRFSAERPKGSFSTLEIQRTEQGDSAMYLCASSLGASGRGTGELFFGEGSRLTVL.

The rearrangement links TRBV9 to TRBJ2-5, with a possible D match to TRBD2 (5 bases). TRBJ2-7 matches the DNA end more closely, so the J call is doubtful. This CDR3 comprises 17 residues. Germline CDR1 and CDR2: SGDLS and YYNGEE. CDR3 sequence reads: CASSVGGAGVDSYEQYF. As DNA, the CDR3 is TGTGCCAGCAGCGTAGGGGGAGCCGGCGTAGACTCCTACGAGCAGTACTTC.

V gene TRBV7-6 combines with J gene TRBJ1-3; TRBD1 aligns across 7 bases. The length of the CDR3 is 13 residues. J was trimmed by 9 bases and V by 4 bases; bases with no gene match: 6. Germline loops: CDR1 SGHVS, CDR2 FNYEAQ. The CDR3, as DNA: TGTGCCAGCAGCTCCTCGAGGACAGGCACCATATATTTT. Protein product: CASSSSRTGTIYF.